Listed here are 20 T cell receptor beta chains from one sample, sequenced in a study of blood T cell repertoires in COVID-19. Profiling relied on immunoSEQ multiplex PCR, and the TCRdb table lists in-frame clones only, not all of them. Of about 210,000 clones in the sample, about 83% were seen once. The sequenced sample was peripheral blood. All receptors come from a woman between 40 and 50 years old with active or convalescent COVID-19.

This chain links TRBV5-4 with TRBJ2-1; 11 bases line up with TRBD2. V shed 4 bases, J shed 4 bases, and the junction held 4 bases outside the gene matches. Germline lookup yields CDR1 SGHNT and CDR2 YYREEE (reference sequence). The CDR3 sequence is 15 residues long. DNA for the CDR3: TGTGCCAGCAGCGTGGGACTAGCGGTTTACAATGAGCAGTTCTTC. Translation: CASSVGLAVYNEQFF.

This clone was picked up one time. The chain is built from TRBV5-6 and TRBJ2-5; maybe TRBD1 (6 bases). CDR1 is SGHDT, CDR2 YYEEEE, per germline. V was clipped by 2 bases and J by 2 bases, with 13 bases between them. The length of the CDR3 is 15 residues. The CDR3 DNA reads as TGTGCCAGCAGCTTCGGGGTAAGGGGGCAAGAGACCCAGTACTTC. The encoded protein is CASSFGVRGQETQYF.

The chain recombines TRBV4-1 with TRBJ1-4; tentatively, D is TRBD1 (6 bases). CDR3 size: 15 residues. Germline-derived CDR1 and CDR2 are MGHRA and YSYEKL. V was cut by 5 bases and J by 7 bases, with 17 bases left in between. CDR3 in amino acids: CASSFEQGGVEKLFF. The CDR3 DNA is TGCGCCAGCAGCTTCGAACAGGGAGGGGTTGAAAAACTGTTTTTT.

CDR3 nucleotides: TGTGCCAGCAGCACCCCCGACAGGGAACGCTATGGCTACACCTTC. Translation: CASSTPDRERYGYTF. The chain combines TRBV5-6 with TRBJ1-2; 7 nucleotides match TRBD1. The CDR3 is made up of 15 amino acids. J gave up 4 bases and V 4 bases, and 10 bases lay outside the gene matches. The germline V gene encodes CDR1 SGHDT and CDR2 YYEEEE.

V usage is TRBV5-1 and J usage is TRBJ1-4; D is unresolved. The CDR3 runs to 14 residues. V was shortened by 1 base and J by 0 bases, with 4 bases between the two germline ends. Per the germline V gene, CDR1 is SGHRS and CDR2 is YFSETQ. The CDR3 is CASSLTATNEKLFF. The DNA for the CDR3 is TGCGCCAGCAGCTTGACAGCAACTAATGAAAAACTGTTTTTT.

The gene calls are TRBV7-9 and TRBJ1-6; no clear D gene. The germline gives CDR1 SEHNR, CDR2 FQNEAQ (reference sequence). Trimming removed 7 bases at V and 7 bases at J, with 11 bases between. The CDR3 is 13 amino acids. CDR3 in amino acids: CASTTTGNSPLHF. CDR3 in DNA: TGTGCCAGCACCACCACGGGGAATTCACCCCTCCACTTT. Looking up the rest from reference TRBV7-9 and TRBJ1-6 gives the full variable domain: DTGVSQNPRHKITKRGQNVTFRCDPISEHNRLYWYRQTLGQGPEFLTYFQNEAQLEKSRLLSDRFSAERPKGSFSTLEIQRTEQGDSAMYLCASTTTGNSPLHFGNGTRLTVT.

This chain links TRBV9 with TRBJ1-1, with a tentative D call TRBD1 (6 bases). Trimming cost V 0 bases and J 0 bases, with 9 bases left between them. Germline CDR1 reads SGDLS; CDR2 reads YYNGEE. This CDR3 is 15 amino acids long. CDR3 protein: CASSVETGLNTEAFF. CDR3 DNA: TGTGCCAGCAGCGTAGAGACAGGTCTGAACACTGAAGCTTTCTTT.

CDR3 in DNA: TGTGCCAGCAGCTTATGGCAGGGGCCCGGGGAGACCCAGTACTTC. This encodes CASSLWQGPGETQYF. The chain uses TRBV11-2 and TRBJ2-5, with D tentatively TRBD1 (6 bases). V lost 2 bases and J lost 5, with 15 bases in between. This CDR3 contains 15 residues. Germline V CDR1 and CDR2: SGHAT, FQNNGV.

The rearrangement links TRBV6-5 to TRBJ2-7, with 8 nucleotides matching TRBD1. The CDR3 sequence is 15 residues long. Germline V gene sequence: CDR1 MNHEY, CDR2 SVGAGI. After removal of 2 bases from V and 3 bases from J, the junction contained 6 bases not matched to a gene. The CDR3 loop reads CASSYPAGQGYEQYF. CDR3 coding DNA: TGTGCCAGCAGTTACCCTGCAGGACAGGGCTACGAGCAGTACTTC.

Worth noting for this clone: Other DNA sequences within the sample encode an identical CDR3. The gene calls are TRBV5-4 and TRBJ2-7; perhaps TRBD1 as D (6 bases). This CDR3 region has 15 residues. CDR1 and CDR2 from the germline V gene are SGHNT and YYREEE (reference sequence). V was pared by 0 bases and J by 1 base, with 11 bases between. CDR3 sequence reads: CASSLGQGSSYEQYF. The CDR3 nucleotides read TGTGCCAGCAGCTTGGGTCAGGGGTCATCCTACGAGCAGTACTTC.

The V gene is TRBV27, the J gene TRBJ1-6, with D unresolved. The V gene lost 4 bases and the J gene lost 6 bases, with 13 bases spanning the gap. Germline CDR1 is MNHEY and CDR2 is SMNVEV (reference sequence). The CDR3 sequence is 15 residues long. The CDR3 DNA reads as TGTGCCAGCAGTTACGAGGGCAGGTTTAATTCACCCCTCCACTTT. Translating gives CASSYEGRFNSPLHF.

In this sample, this clone turned up once. The chain carries TRBV5-1 and TRBJ2-7, with D maybe TRBD1 (5 bases). V was trimmed by 4 bases and J by 3 bases, leaving 14 bases between them. The CDR3 consists of 14 residues. Germline lookup yields CDR1 SGHRS and CDR2 YFSETQ. CDR3 region: CASSAVTGDYEQYF. The CDR3, as DNA: TGCGCCAGCAGCGCCGTCACAGGAGACTACGAGCAGTACTTC.

V gene TRBV7-2 combines with J gene TRBJ2-1; D gene unclear. The length of the CDR3 is 13 residues. The V end lost 5 bases, the J end lost 9 bases, and 14 bases lay between the germline ends. Per germline, CDR1 SGHTA and CDR2 FQGNSA. In DNA, the CDR3 is TGTGCCAGCAGCATAACCGGTACCGGTGAGCAGTTCTTC. Residues: CASSITGTGEQFF.

V and J are TRBV7-2 and TRBJ2-5; D gene unclear. This CDR3 spans 15 amino acids. CDR1 is SGHTA and CDR2 is FQGNSA in the germline V gene. Trimming stripped 2 bases from V and 2 bases from J, with 12 bases between. CDR3 sequence (DNA): TGTGCCAGCAGCTTAATAATCGGCAGGCAAGAGACCCAGTACTTC. Its protein product is CASSLIIGRQETQYF.

The chain recombines TRBV4-1 with TRBJ1-2, with 8 nucleotides matching TRBD1. J was trimmed by 8 bases and V by 7 bases; bases with no gene match: 24. The CDR3 is made up of 18 amino acids. Germline CDR1 is MGHRA and CDR2 is YSYEKL. CDR3 in amino acids: CASKGTGKRSGPSGGYTF. The CDR3 DNA reads TGCGCCAGCAAAGGGACAGGTAAAAGGTCCGGCCCCTCCGGAGGCTACACCTTC.

This chain joins TRBV5-1 and TRBJ2-7; no definite D call. There are 14 residues in the CDR3. Looked up from germline, CDR1 is SGHRS and CDR2 is YFSETQ. Trimming stripped 4 bases from V and 5 bases from J, with 16 bases between. The CDR3 protein is CASSPASKRNEQYF. For the CDR3, the DNA is TGCGCCAGCAGCCCCGCATCTAAGAGGAACGAGCAGTACTTC. Full variable domain (rest looked up from reference TRBV5-1 and TRBJ2-7): KAGVTQTPRYLIKTRGQQVTLSCSPISGHRSVSWYQQTPGQGLQFLFEYFSETQRNKGNFPGRFSGRQFSNSRSEMNVSTLELGDSALYLCASSPASKRNEQYFGPGTRLTVT.

The V call is TRBV7-9, the J call TRBJ2-1, with D tentatively TRBD1 (6 bases). The CDR3 contains 16 residues. CDR1 and CDR2 (germline): SEHNR, FQNEAQ (reference sequence). The germline V and J ends were trimmed by 0 bases and 8 bases, with 17 bases remaining between them. CDR3 residues: CASSLALSAGVDEQFF. The CDR3 coding sequence is TGTGCCAGCAGCTTAGCGCTTTCGGCAGGGGTAGATGAGCAGTTCTTC.

V usage is TRBV18 and J usage is TRBJ2-1; 8 nucleotides line up with TRBD2. Germline V gene data show CDR1 as KGHSH and CDR2 as LQKENI. Unmatched junction bases numbered 6, after V lost 6 bases and J lost 2 bases. The CDR3 covers 15 residues. CDR3: CASSAGTSAYNEQFF. As DNA, the CDR3 is TGTGCCAGCTCGGCCGGGACTAGTGCCTACAATGAGCAGTTCTTC.

The chain joins TRBV15 to TRBJ2-3, with no clear D. The germline V and J ends were trimmed by 0 bases and 1 base, with 5 bases remaining between them. Germline loops: CDR1 LNHNV, CDR2 YYDKDF (reference sequence). The CDR3 is 14 residues long. The CDR3 DNA reads as TGTGCCACCAGCAGAGATCGCGGCACAGATACGCAGTATTTT. Translating it yields CATSRDRGTDTQYF.

V usage is TRBV24-1 and J usage is TRBJ2-7; TRBD1 matches at 8 bases. The CDR3 runs 15 residues. Trimming at V came to 5 bases and at J to 3 bases, leaving 8 bases not matched to a gene. Germline CDR1 and CDR2: KGHDR and SFDVKD. The CDR3 is CATSARTGFVYEQYF. The DNA of the CDR3 is TGTGCCACCAGTGCCAGGACAGGGTTTGTCTACGAGCAGTACTTC.